This record concerns one T cell receptor (beta chain) sequence. This entry is derived from a study of T cell changes during pregnancy in multiple sclerosis. The CDR3 contains 18 residues. Trimming removed 0 bases from V and 0 bases from J; junction bases left unmatched: 6. Germline CDR1 reads KGHSH; CDR2 reads LQKENI. Profiling relied on immunoSEQ multiplex PCR, and the TCRdb table lists in-frame clones only, not all of them. This sample has 30,000 to 45,000 clones; about 90% occur once, and the top ten carry approximately 0.45%. Sequenced material: CD4+ T cells from peripheral blood mononuclear cells, taken after pregnancy. The chain joins TRBV18 to TRBJ2-1; 9 nucleotides line up with TRBD2. The TCR was taken from a female donor with multiple sclerosis, enrolled in a pregnancy study. Here the CDR3 DNA reads TGTGCCAGCTCACCACCTCGTCTAGCGGGAAGCTCCTACAATGAGCAGTTCTTC. Protein product: CASSPPRLAGSSYNEQFF.